Sequencing of this T cell receptor (beta chain) was carried out in a study of pediatric ulcerative colitis. About this clone: Its antigen is unknown.

General study points: All ulcerative colitis patients, but no controls, carried two rectal clonotypes. Repertoires came from total lymphocyte DNA, so rare subsets like regulatory T cells may be missed.

The CDR3 contains 16 residues. Germline CDR1 SEHNR, CDR2 FQNEAQ (reference sequence). Deletions cut 4 bases from V and 5 bases from J, with 20 bases between. This was a survey-level run. Sequenced by immunoSEQ multiplex PCR; TCRdb stores in-frame clones only, minus some. Among under 45,000 clones, roughly 83% were seen once, and the ten largest hold roughly 23%. The chain employs TRBV7-9 and TRBJ2-5; D possibly matches TRBD1 or TRBD2 (5 bases each). Source material: blood. This receptor was taken from a girl between 10 and 17 years old with moderate ulcerative colitis. The CDR3 nucleotides read TGTGCCAGCAGCTCACCGGGACCAAATCCGCGGGAGACCCAGTACTTC. This gives the protein CASSSPGPNPRETQYF.